This is a list of T cell receptor beta chains from one sample in a study of CD8 T cells in ankylosing spondylitis. Each CDR3 protein is one row after TCRdb ran MiXCR on the 5' RACE reads. The sample lists about 460,000 distinct CDR3 sequences; roughly 5.2% were seen once. Sequences were obtained from blood, either unsorted or a sorted T cell fraction (not recorded which). Every receptor here comes from a male donor with ankylosing spondylitis. Each CDR3 is given with its conserved first and last residue. A D gene is named only where the DNA matches it firmly. Clone size is stated in some rows and not others, as once, few, many or a class when expanded.

D	size	V	J	CDR3	DNA
.	.	TRBV29-1	TRBJ2-7	CSARIQDFAYEQYF	TGCAGCGCCCGGATCCAGGACTTTGCCTACGAGCAGTACTTC
.	many	TRBV9	TRBJ1-1	CASSAAGNTEAFF	TGTGCCAGCAGCGCCGCAGGGAACACTGAAGCTTTCTTT
TRBD2	many	TRBV7-9	TRBJ2-1	CASSSGTRSNYNEQFF	TGTGCCAGCAGCTCAGGGACTAGAAGCAACTACAATGAGCAGTTCTTC
TRBD1	many	TRBV9	TRBJ2-6	CASSLRLGQGAASGANVLTF	TGTGCCAGCAGCCTCCGTCTGGGACAGGGGGCCGCATCTGGGGCCAACGTCCTGACTTTC
.	many	TRBV11-2	TRBJ1-2	CASSLPNGGYTF	TGTGCCAGCAGCTTACCGAATGGTGGCTACACCTTC
.	many	TRBV5-1	TRBJ2-5	CASSFNRVGETQYF	TGCGCCAGCAGCTTCAACAGGGTTGGGGAGACCCAGTACTTC
TRBD1	few	TRBV6-2/TRBV6-3	TRBJ2-5	CASRVRDSQETQYF	TGTGCCAGCAGGGTCCGGGACAGTCAAGAGACCCAGTACTTC
.	many	TRBV7-2	TRBJ2-5	CASTASRSGETQYF	TGTGCCAGCACCGCTAGCCGATCAGGGGAGACCCAGTACTTC
.	many	TRBV20-1	TRBJ1-1	CRGGQGTEAFF	TGCAGGGGGGGGCAAGGCACTGAAGCTTTCTTT
TRBD1	many	TRBV29-1	TRBJ2-7	CSVRTGGYEQYF	TGCAGCGTTCGGACAGGGGGCTACGAGCAGTACTTC
TRBD2	many	TRBV5-1	TRBJ2-5	CASSLLGTTETQYF	TGCGCCAGCAGCTTACTCGGGACTACGGAGACCCAGTACTTC
.	many	TRBV20-1	TRBJ1-2	CSASRGVITF	TGCAGTGCTTCCCGGGGAGTTATCACCTTC
.	many	TRBV11-1	TRBJ2-3	CASSSGRPADTQYF	TGTGCCAGCAGCTCTGGACGTCCGGCAGATACGCAGTATTTT
.	many	TRBV18	TRBJ1-2	CASSPLHGQLDYGYTF	TGTGCCAGCTCACCACTCCATGGACAGTTAGACTATGGCTACACCTTC
.	many	TRBV6-1	TRBJ1-6	CASGLSLLASPLHF	TGTGCCAGCGGACTTAGCCTGCTGGCGTCACCCCTCCACTTT
.	many	TRBV6-5	TRBJ2-5	CASSYSGLRQTQYF	TGTGCCAGCAGTTACTCGGGTCTAAGGCAGACCCAGTACTTC
.	many	TRBV29-1	TRBJ1-1	CSVDWFRVNTEAFF	TGCAGCGTTGACTGGTTCAGGGTGAACACTGAAGCTTTCTTT
TRBD1	many	TRBV10-3	TRBJ2-1	CAISGDSYYNEQFF	TGTGCCATCAGTGGGGACAGTTATTACAATGAGCAGTTCTTC
TRBD1	.	TRBV7-9	TRBJ2-5	CASSSTLGQKFSETQYF	TGTGCCAGCAGCTCAACACTGGGACAGAAATTTTCGGAGACCCAGTACTTC
.	many	TRBV29-1	TRBJ1-4	CSVVGQTTNEKLFF	TGCAGCGTTGTTGGACAGACAACTAATGAAAAACTGTTTTTT
TRBD1	many	TRBV7-9	TRBJ2-5	CASSPRTGKYETQYF	TGTGCCAGCAGCCCCCGGACAGGGAAGTATGAGACCCAGTACTTC
TRBD1	many	TRBV29-1	TRBJ1-2	CSVVTGSYGYTF	TGCAGCGTTGTGACAGGGAGCTATGGCTACACCTTC
TRBD1	many	TRBV7-9	TRBJ2-1	CASSLGGYRGNEQFF	TGTGCCAGCAGCTTAGGTGGTTACAGGGGGAATGAGCAGTTCTTC
.	many	TRBV5-1	TRBJ2-1	CASSLAVPAGNEQFF	TGCGCCAGCAGCTTGGCGGTACCCGCCGGGAATGAGCAGTTCTTC
.	.	TRBV6-1	TRBJ2-4	CASSMTTALTKNIQYF	TGTGCCAGCAGCATGACGACAGCCCTGACTAAAAACATTCAGTACTTC
.	many	TRBV5-1	TRBJ2-1	CASSIETDSEQFF	TGCGCCAGCAGCATCGAGACAGACTCGGAGCAGTTCTTC
.	many	TRBV6-4	TRBJ1-6	CASSAGLDSPLHF	TGTGCCAGCAGTGCGGGGTTGGATTCACCCCTCCACTTT
.	many	TRBV5-1	TRBJ2-7	CASSAGSSQSSYEQYF	TGCGCCAGCAGCGCAGGTTCGTCCCAGAGCTCCTACGAGCAGTACTTC
.	many	TRBV5-1	TRBJ2-1	CASSTGTLNNEQFF	TGCGCCAGCAGCACCGGGACTCTCAACAATGAGCAGTTCTTC
.	.	TRBV12-3/TRBV12-4	TRBJ2-3	CASSLRTGRADTQYF	TGTGCCAGCAGTTTGAGGACAGGGAGGGCAGATACGCAGTATTTT
TRBD1	.	TRBV5-1	TRBJ2-7	CASSLGQGIHEQYF	TGCGCCAGCAGCTTGGGACAGGGAATCCACGAGCAGTACTTC
.	few	TRBV21-1	TRBJ2-7	CATCEGRGVEQYF	TGTGCCACCTGCGAGGGGCGCGGGGTCGAGCAGTACTTC
.	many	TRBV29-1	TRBJ2-1	CSVEVGYNEQFF	TGCAGCGTTGAAGTAGGATACAATGAGCAGTTCTTC
TRBD1	many	TRBV7-2	TRBJ1-5	CASSSRQGAGQPQHF	TGTGCCAGCAGCTCACGACAGGGGGCGGGTCAGCCCCAGCATTTT
.	many	TRBV20-1	TRBJ1-6	CSVRPTANSPLHF	TGCAGTGTCAGGCCGACAGCCAATTCACCCCTCCACTTT
.	many	TRBV10-3	TRBJ2-7	CAISESPDRRYEQYF	TGTGCCATCAGTGAGTCTCCTGACAGGAGATACGAGCAGTACTTC
TRBD1	many	TRBV10-3	TRBJ2-1	CAMGTGNEQFF	TGTGCCATGGGGACAGGGAATGAGCAGTTCTTC
TRBD1	many	TRBV9	TRBJ1-3	CASSVESTGPGNTIYF	TGTGCCAGCAGCGTAGAGTCGACAGGGCCTGGAAACACCATATATTTT
TRBD1	many	TRBV12-3/TRBV12-4	TRBJ1-5	CASSNPGQGLTAQHF	TGTGCCAGCAGTAATCCGGGACAGGGACTAACGGCCCAGCATTTT
TRBD1	many	TRBV5-1	TRBJ1-2	CASNSHRGTDGYTF	TGCGCCAGCAATTCCCACAGGGGAACTGATGGCTACACCTTC
TRBD1	many	TRBV5-1	TRBJ1-1	CASSRNTGEGTEAFF	TGCGCCAGCAGCCGAAATACAGGGGAGGGTACTGAAGCTTTCTTT
TRBD2	many	TRBV20-1	TRBJ2-1	CSAMAPVRTSGSNEQFF	TGCAGTGCTATGGCCCCGGTCCGGACTAGCGGGAGCAATGAGCAGTTCTTC
.	many	TRBV12-3/TRBV12-4	TRBJ2-1	CASSLAAVGIEFF	TGTGCCAGCAGTTTAGCAGCGGTTGGGATAGAGTTCTTC
.	few	TRBV20-1	TRBJ2-3	CSARDSGWDTQYF	TGCAGTGCTAGAGATTCTGGATGGGATACGCAGTATTTT